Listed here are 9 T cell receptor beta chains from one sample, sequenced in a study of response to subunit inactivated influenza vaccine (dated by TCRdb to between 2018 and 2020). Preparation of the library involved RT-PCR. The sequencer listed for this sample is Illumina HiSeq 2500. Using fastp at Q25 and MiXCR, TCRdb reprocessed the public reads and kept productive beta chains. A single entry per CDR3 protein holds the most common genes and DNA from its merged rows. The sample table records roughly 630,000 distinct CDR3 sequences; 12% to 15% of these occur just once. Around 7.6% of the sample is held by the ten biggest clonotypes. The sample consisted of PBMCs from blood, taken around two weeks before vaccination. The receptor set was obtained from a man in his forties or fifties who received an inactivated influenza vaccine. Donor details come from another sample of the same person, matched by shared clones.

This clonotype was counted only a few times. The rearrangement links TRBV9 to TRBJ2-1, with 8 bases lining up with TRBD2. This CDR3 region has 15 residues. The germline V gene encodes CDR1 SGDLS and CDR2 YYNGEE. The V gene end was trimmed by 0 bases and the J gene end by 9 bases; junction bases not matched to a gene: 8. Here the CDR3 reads CASSVGGNSGIEQFF. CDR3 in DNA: TGTGCCAGCAGCGTAGGTGGAAATAGCGGGATTGAGCAGTTCTTC.

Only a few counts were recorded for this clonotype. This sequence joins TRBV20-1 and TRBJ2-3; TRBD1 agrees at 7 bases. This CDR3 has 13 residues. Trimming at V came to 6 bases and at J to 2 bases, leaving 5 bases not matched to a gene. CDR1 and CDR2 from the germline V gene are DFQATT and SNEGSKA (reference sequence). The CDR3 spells CSAWTGTTDTQYF. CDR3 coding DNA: TGCAGTGCCTGGACAGGAACCACAGATACGCAGTATTTT.

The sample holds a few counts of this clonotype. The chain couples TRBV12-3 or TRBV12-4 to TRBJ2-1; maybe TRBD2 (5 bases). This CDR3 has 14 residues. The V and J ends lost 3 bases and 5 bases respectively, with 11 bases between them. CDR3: CASSFERVNNEQFF. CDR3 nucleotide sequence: TGTGCCAGCAGTTTTGAGAGGGTCAACAATGAGCAGTTCTTC.

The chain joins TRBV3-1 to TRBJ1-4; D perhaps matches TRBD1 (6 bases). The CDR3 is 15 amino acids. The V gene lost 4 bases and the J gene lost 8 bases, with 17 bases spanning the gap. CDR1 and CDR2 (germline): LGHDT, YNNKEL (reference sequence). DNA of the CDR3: TGTGCCAGCAGCCCTCTCGGGGGCGCCGGAGAAAAACTGTTTTTT. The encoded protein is CASSPLGGAGEKLFF.

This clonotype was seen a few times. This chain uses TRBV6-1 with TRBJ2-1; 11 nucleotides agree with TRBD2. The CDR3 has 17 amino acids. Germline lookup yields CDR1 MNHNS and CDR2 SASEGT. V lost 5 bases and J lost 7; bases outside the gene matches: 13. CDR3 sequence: CASSRSPGLADRNEQFF. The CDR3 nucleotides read TGTGCCAGCAGTAGGTCTCCGGGACTAGCGGATAGGAATGAGCAGTTCTTC.

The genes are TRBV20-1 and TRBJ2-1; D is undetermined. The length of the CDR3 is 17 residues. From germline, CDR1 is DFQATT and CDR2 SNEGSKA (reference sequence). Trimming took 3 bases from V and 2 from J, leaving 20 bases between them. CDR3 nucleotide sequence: TGCAGTGCTAGTCCACCCCCCGAGGCAGCTCCCTACAATGAGCAGTTCTTC. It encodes CSASPPPEAAPYNEQFF.

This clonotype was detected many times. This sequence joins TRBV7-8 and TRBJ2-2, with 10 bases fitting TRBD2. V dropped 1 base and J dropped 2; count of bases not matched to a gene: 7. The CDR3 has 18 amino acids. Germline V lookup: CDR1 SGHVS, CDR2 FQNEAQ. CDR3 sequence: CASSLGASGGLNTGELFF. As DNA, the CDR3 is TGTGCCAGCAGCTTAGGGGCTAGCGGGGGCCTTAACACCGGGGAGCTGTTTTTT.

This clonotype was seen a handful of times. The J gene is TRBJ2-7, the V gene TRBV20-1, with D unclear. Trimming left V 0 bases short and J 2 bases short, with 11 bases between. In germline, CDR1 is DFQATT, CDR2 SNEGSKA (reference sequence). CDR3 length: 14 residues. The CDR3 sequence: CSARDQHGPYEQYF. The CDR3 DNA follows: TGCAGTGCTAGAGATCAGCACGGGCCCTACGAGCAGTACTTC.

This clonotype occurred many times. The CDR3 DNA follows: TGTGCCAGCAGTTTATACAATTCGGGGGAGCTGTTTTTT. It encodes CASSLYNSGELFF. The gene calls are TRBV12-3 or TRBV12-4 and TRBJ2-2; D not resolved. Deletions cut 2 bases from V and 8 bases from J, with 9 bases between. This CDR3 has 13 amino acids.